The present TCR beta chain was sequenced within a study of blood T cell repertoires in COVID-19. Across the whole study: Acute and convalescent COVID-19 samples came from the United States, Italy and Spain. PBMCs, B-cell-depleted T cells, or T cells provided the cDNA or gDNA that made up the material.

As originally analysed: Amplification of reference gene primers provided the estimated nucleated cell counts. TCRdb's copy holds only in-frame clones and misses some; the assay was immunoSEQ multiplex PCR. D and trimming come from the DNA, and the V and J calls and clone size come from that table. The table has around 100,000 clones, roughly 81% seen once. J lost 6 bases, V lost 1 base, and 7 bases had no gene match. This CDR3 contains 16 residues. In germline, CDR1 is SNHLY, CDR2 FYNNEI. The clonotype was recovered from a man aged 35 to 55 with acute or convalescent COVID-19. The rearrangement links TRBV2 to TRBJ1-4; 8 nucleotides match TRBD1. Sequenced input: peripheral blood. CDR3 sequence: CASSEVVDREDEKLFF. The CDR3 bases are TGTGCCAGCAGTGAAGTTGTGGACAGGGAGGATGAAAAACTGTTTTTT. The complete variable domain, with remaining parts taken from reference TRBV2 and TRBJ1-4, reads EPEVTQTPSHQVTQMGQEVILRCVPISNHLYFYWYRQILGQKVEFLVSFYNNEISEKSEIFDDQFSVERPDGSNFTLKIRSTKLEDSAMYFCASSEVVDREDEKLFFGSGTQLSVL.